One and the same sample provided the 8 T cell receptor beta chains below, sequenced in a study of cytomegalovirus exposure and HLA in healthy donors. A multiplex PCR was run with 60 Vbeta primers and 13 Jbeta primers. Assay used: immunoSEQ multiplex PCR; TCRdb lists only in-frame clones, some missing. The table shows 100,000 or so clones, with more than 80% occurring only once. The sample taken for sequencing was PBMCs. The source of these receptors is a man aged 18 to 30 in good health and CMV-seronegative.

This sequence joins TRBV7-8 and TRBJ1-4; D uncertain. V lost 4 bases and J 5 bases, leaving 5 bases between the germline ends. The CDR3 length is 12 residues. The germline V gene has CDR1 SGHVS and CDR2 FQNEAQ. For the CDR3, the DNA is TGTGCCAGCAGCTACAAAAATGAAAAACTGTTTTTT. It specifies CASSYKNEKLFF.

The chain recombines TRBV19 with TRBJ1-4; maybe TRBD1 (6 bases). Per germline, CDR1 LNHDA and CDR2 SQIVND (reference sequence). Trimming pared 6 bases from V and 3 bases from J, leaving 11 bases between. The CDR3 runs 14 residues. The CDR3 DNA sequence: TGTGCCAGTAGGGGGGGGGCTTCTAATGAAAAACTGTTTTTT. Amino acid sequence: CASRGGASNEKLFF.

CDR3 loop: CASSVLVGRAGYEQFF. The CDR3 DNA reads as TGTGCCAGCAGTGTACTCGTTGGTAGGGCGGGCTATGAGCAGTTCTTC. The chain uses TRBV2 and TRBJ2-1, with D possibly being TRBD2 (5 bases). Germline CDR1 SNHLY, CDR2 FYNNEI. The V end lost 4 bases, the J end lost 8 bases, and 21 bases lay between the germline ends. CDR3 length equals 16 residues.

This rearrangement joins TRBV5-1 to TRBJ2-2, with D tentatively TRBD1 (6 bases). CDR1 is SGHRS, CDR2 YFSETQ, per germline. The CDR3 contains 16 residues. V lost 0 bases, J lost 2 bases, and 11 bases lay in between. CDR3: CASSLVGTPNTGELFF. The CDR3 DNA reads as TGCGCCAGCAGCTTGGTAGGGACACCAAACACCGGGGAGCTGTTTTTT.

This chain uses TRBV6-6 with TRBJ2-1, with 11 bases fitting TRBD2. This CDR3 is 15 amino acids long. The trim removed 7 bases at V and 5 bases at J, leaving 7 bases unmatched. Per the germline V gene, CDR1 is MNHNY and CDR2 is SVGAGI (reference sequence). The CDR3 coding sequence is TGTGCCAGCAACGTACTAGCGGGAGACGACAATGAGCAGTTCTTC. Its protein product is CASNVLAGDDNEQFF.

This chain joins TRBV6-4 and TRBJ2-2, with D unclear. The length of the CDR3 is 14 residues. V was pared by 0 bases and J by 0 bases, with 2 bases between. Germline values: CDR1 MRHNA, CDR2 SNTAGT. DNA for the CDR3: TGTGCCAGCAGTGACTCTACGAACACCGGGGAGCTGTTTTTT. Residues: CASSDSTNTGELFF.

The chain joins TRBV7-2 to TRBJ1-5; 8 positions match TRBD1. The CDR3 runs 18 residues. Looked up from germline, CDR1 is SGHTA and CDR2 is FQGNSA. V dropped 3 bases and J dropped 3; count of bases not matched to a gene: 13. The CDR3 DNA reads TGTGCCAGCAGCTTGGACAGGGCCCACACTCTGCCCAATCAGCCCCAGCATTTT. As protein: CASSLDRAHTLPNQPQHF.

This clone was detected only once. The chain's CDR3 is CASSYSSSSPLHF. CDR3 DNA: TGTGCCAGCAGTTACTCCTCTTCGTCACCCCTCCACTTT. This sequence joins TRBV6-5 and TRBJ1-6, with unresolved D. V was pared by 0 bases and J by 10 bases, with 7 bases between. This CDR3 has 13 amino acids. CDR1 is MNHEY, CDR2 SVGAGI, per germline.